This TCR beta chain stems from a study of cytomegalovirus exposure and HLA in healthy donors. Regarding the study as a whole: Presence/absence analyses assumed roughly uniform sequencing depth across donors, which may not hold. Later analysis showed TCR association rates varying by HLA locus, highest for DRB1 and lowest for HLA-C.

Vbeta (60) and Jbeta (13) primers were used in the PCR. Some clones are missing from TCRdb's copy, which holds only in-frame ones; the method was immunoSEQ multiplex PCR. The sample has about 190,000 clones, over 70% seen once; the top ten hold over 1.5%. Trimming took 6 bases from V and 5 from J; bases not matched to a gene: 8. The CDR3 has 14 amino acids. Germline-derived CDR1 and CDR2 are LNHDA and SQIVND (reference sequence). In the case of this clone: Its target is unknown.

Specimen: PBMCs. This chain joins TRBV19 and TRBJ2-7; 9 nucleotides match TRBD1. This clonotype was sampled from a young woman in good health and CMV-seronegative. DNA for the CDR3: TGTGCCAGTAGGTGGGGACAGGGAGAGAACGAGCAGTACTTC. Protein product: CASRWGQGENEQYF.